The clone carrying this T cell receptor beta chain was observed a few times. Its target is unknown. This sample is part of a study of blood T cells in healthy people across ages. Background on the study: About one barcoded TCR beta cDNA was captured per two T cells. Study results and caveats: With naive T cell percentage, TCR beta diversity showed a strong correlation.

This CDR3 has 15 amino acids. Per germline, CDR1 SGDLS and CDR2 YYNGEE. With a J-beta primer mix and a sample-barcoded 5' primer, a second PCR ran about 7 to 11 cycles. One entry per CDR3 protein results from TCRdb running MiXCR on the 5' RACE reads. The sample records over a million distinct CDR3 sequences, roughly 43% being singletons. The chain has TRBV9 and TRBJ2-5; TRBD2 matches at 14 bases. The J call may be wrong; the DNA end is better matched by TRBJ2-7. Sequencing was done on a sample of blood. This clonotype was sampled from a woman in her late teens or twenties in good health. The CDR3: CASSSTSGRVNEQYF. The DNA of the CDR3 is TGTGCCAGCAGCTCGACTAGCGGGAGGGTGAACGAGCAGTACTTC.